This T cell receptor (beta chain) was obtained from a study of T cell responses to AZD1222 COVID-19 vaccine. Assay used: immunoSEQ multiplex PCR; TCRdb lists only in-frame clones, some missing. The sample shows about 56,000 clones, around 85% of them seen only once. The TCR sequence derives from an adult in good health. This sample comprised peripheral blood, obtained on day 0 of AZD1222 vaccination.

The CDR3 nucleotides read TGTGCCAGCAGTATGGATTTTTCACCCCTCCACTTT. Protein: CASSMDFSPLHF. V is TRBV7-9 and J is TRBJ1-6; D remains ambiguous. Trimming removed 6 bases at V and 9 bases at J, with 9 bases between. CDR3 length equals 12 residues. Looked up from germline, CDR1 is SEHNR and CDR2 is FQNEAQ (reference sequence).